These 4 T cell receptor beta chains were sequenced from one sample in a study of graft-versus-host responses after intestinal transplantation. Profiled with immunoSEQ multiplex PCR; TCRdb holds only in-frame clones, not every one. The sample yields about 89,000 clones, around 93% seen once. These TCRs' antigens remain unknown. This specimen consisted of unstimulated CD8+ T cells sorted from spleen or lymph node cells, obtained before intestinal transplant. The receptor source for this set is a human donor who received an intestinal transplant.

The chain uses TRBV27 and TRBJ1-4, with D tentatively TRBD1 (6 bases). From germline, CDR1 is MNHEY and CDR2 SMNVEV (reference sequence). This CDR3 contains 17 residues. Trimming left V 6 bases short and J 2 bases short, with 19 bases between. Here the CDR3 DNA reads TGTGCCAGCAGCGATCTCATATCCAGGGGTACTAATGAAAAACTGTTTTTT. Its translation: CASSDLISRGTNEKLFF. The full variable domain, its missing parts supplied by reference TRBV27 and TRBJ1-4, is EAQVTQNPRYLITVTGKKLTVTCSQNMNHEYMSWYRQDPGLGLRQIYYSMNVEVTDKGDVPEGYKVSRKEKRNFPLILESPSPNQTSLYFCASSDLISRGTNEKLFFGSGTQLSVL.

This chain uses TRBV7-9 with TRBJ2-7; a weak D match, TRBD1 (6 bases). Trimming took 2 bases from V and 3 from J, leaving 14 bases between them. CDR3 length equals 15 residues. Germline V gives CDR1 SEHNR, CDR2 FQNEAQ (reference sequence). For the CDR3, the DNA is TGTGCCAGCAGCTTAATGCCGGACAGCTTCTACGAGCAGTACTTC. Translation: CASSLMPDSFYEQYF.

V usage is TRBV6-1 and J usage is TRBJ2-7; 10 bases align to TRBD2. Germline lookup yields CDR1 MNHNS and CDR2 SASEGT. The CDR3 length is 14 residues. The ends lost 8 bases at V and 7 bases at J; junction bases unmatched: 11. The CDR3 sequence: CASEWPSGGNEQYF. Here the CDR3 DNA reads TGTGCCAGCGAGTGGCCTAGCGGGGGTAATGAGCAGTACTTC.

The chain is built from TRBV4-1 and TRBJ2-7; tentative D call: TRBD2 (6 bases). This CDR3 region has 12 residues. V lost 6 bases and J 3 bases, leaving 9 bases between the germline ends. From germline, CDR1 is MGHRA and CDR2 YSYEKL. In DNA form, the CDR3 reads TGCGCCAGCAGTGGGGGGATCTACGAGCAGTACTTC. Amino acid sequence: CASSGGIYEQYF.